The source of this TCR beta chain is a study of radiation and T cells in renal cell carcinoma. Overall study: Nephrectomy followed 15 Gy stereotactic body radiation by 4 weeks.

Details on this clone: What it binds is unknown.

TCRdb's table, derived via immunoSEQ multiplex PCR, lists solely in-frame clones and lacks some. The sample consists of about 130,000 clones, about 88% of them appearing once. The time point was: baseline pretreatment blood. The treatment denotes: 15 Gy SBRT to primary tumor, nephrectomy 4 weeks later. Serial blood draws occurred at baseline and 2 and 4 weeks post-SBRT. Study outcomes and limitations: Without pretreatment biopsies, baseline tumor clonotype presence was undetermined. From baseline, blood top tumor clonotypes peaked at 2 weeks post-radiation.

Sequenced here: blood, sampled from a patient whose treatment included radiotherapy and nephrectomy. This sequence was found in a woman between 50 and 59 years old with renal cell carcinoma.

CDR3 sequence: CASSERRRTGWAEKLFF. CDR3 DNA sequence: TGTGCCAGCAGTGAAAGACGTCGGACAGGCTGGGCTGAAAAACTGTTTTTT. This rearrangement joins TRBV6-1 to TRBJ1-4, with 7 bases lining up with TRBD1. CDR1 and CDR2 from the germline V gene are MNHNS and SASEGT. After removal of 2 bases from V and 7 bases from J, the junction contained 13 bases not matched to a gene. The CDR3 is 17 amino acids.